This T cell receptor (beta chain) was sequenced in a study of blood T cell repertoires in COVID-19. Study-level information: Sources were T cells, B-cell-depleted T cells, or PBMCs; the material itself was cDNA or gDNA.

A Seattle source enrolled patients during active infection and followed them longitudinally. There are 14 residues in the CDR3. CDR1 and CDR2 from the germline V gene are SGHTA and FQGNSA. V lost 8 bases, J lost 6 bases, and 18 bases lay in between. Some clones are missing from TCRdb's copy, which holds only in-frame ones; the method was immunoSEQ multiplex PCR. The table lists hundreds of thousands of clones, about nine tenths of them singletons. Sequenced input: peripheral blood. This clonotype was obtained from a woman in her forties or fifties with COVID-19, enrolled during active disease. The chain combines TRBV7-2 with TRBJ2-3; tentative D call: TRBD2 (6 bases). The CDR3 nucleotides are TGTGCCAGCCGTCTCGGGCGGGGAGCGGATACGCAGTATTTT. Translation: CASRLGRGADTQYF.